The 16 T cell receptor beta chains presented below share a single source sample, sequenced in a study of patients and donors after allogeneic stem cell transplantation. TCRdb ran MiXCR on the RT-PCR reads and lists one entry per CDR3 protein. The sample lists 150,000 to 200,000 distinct CDR3 sequences, 40% to 45% seen once, with approximately 32% in the top ten. The sequenced sample was blood, either unsorted or a sorted T cell fraction (not recorded which). The receptor source for this set is a human donor who was either an allogeneic HSCT recipient or a stem cell or donor lymphocyte infusion donor (not recorded which). It is not recorded whose cells these are; they may come from a transplant donor.

The J gene is TRBJ2-5, the V gene TRBV9; possible D gene TRBD1, 5 bases. The CDR3 totals 14 residues. Germline V gives CDR1 SGDLS, CDR2 YYNGEE. V shed 2 bases and J shed 1 base, with 9 bases lying between them. The CDR3 loop is CASSVGALQETQYF. DNA of the CDR3: TGTGCCAGCAGCGTTGGGGCCCTCCAAGAGACCCAGTACTTC.

This clonotype was recorded a few times. V and J are TRBV3-1 and TRBJ1-4; possibly TRBD1 for D (5 bases). The CDR3 contains 15 residues. Germline V gene data show CDR1 as LGHDT and CDR2 as YNNKEL (reference sequence). V was pared by 4 bases and J by 0 bases, with 9 bases between. The DNA for the CDR3 is TGTGCCAGCAGCCGAGACAGCACAACTAATGAAAAACTGTTTTTT. It translates to CASSRDSTTNEKLFF.

This chain joins TRBV29-1 and TRBJ1-2; 7 bases align to TRBD1. The CDR3 consists of 13 residues. Per the germline V gene, CDR1 is SQVTM and CDR2 is ANQGSEA. Unmatched junction bases numbered 9, after V lost 6 bases and J lost 5 bases. The CDR3 protein is CSVIAGTEYGYTF. The CDR3 nucleotides are TGCAGCGTCATAGCCGGGACAGAATATGGCTACACCTTC.

The V and J genes are TRBV12-3 or TRBV12-4 and TRBJ1-1, with D uncertain. Trimming removed 1 base from V and 1 base from J, with 10 bases in between. CDR3 length equals 15 residues. The CDR3 loop is CASSLEPPENTEAFF. The CDR3 DNA follows: TGTGCCAGCAGTTTAGAACCCCCCGAGAACACTGAAGCTTTCTTT.

The chain links TRBV28 to TRBJ2-2; 9 bases agree with TRBD2. Per the germline V gene, CDR1 is MDHEN and CDR2 is SYDVKM. The trim removed 6 bases at V and 7 bases at J, leaving 12 bases unmatched. This CDR3 spans 16 amino acids. The CDR3 reads CASSPPMGLAVGELFF. In nucleotides, the CDR3 is TGTGCCAGCAGCCCCCCCATGGGACTAGCTGTCGGGGAGCTGTTTTTT.

The sample holds a few counts of this clonotype. V gene TRBV7-7 combines with J gene TRBJ2-1, with 11 bases matching TRBD1. The CDR3 is 18 residues long. V shed 1 base and J 1 base; nucleotides not matched to a gene: 6. Germline V lookup: CDR1 SSHAT, CDR2 FNYEAQ (reference sequence). The CDR3 here is CASSLEGGTGGSYNEQFF. CDR3 nucleotide sequence: TGTGCCAGCAGCTTAGAGGGAGGGACAGGGGGATCCTACAATGAGCAGTTCTTC.

The chain joins TRBV6-1 to TRBJ1-1; D is perhaps TRBD1 (6 bases). This CDR3 contains 14 residues. Trimming took 0 bases from V and 4 from J, leaving 9 bases between them. CDR1 and CDR2 from the germline V gene are MNHNS and SASEGT. Here the CDR3 reads CASSEAAGATEAFF. The DNA for the CDR3 is TGTGCCAGCAGTGAAGCAGCGGGGGCCACTGAAGCTTTCTTT.

This sequence joins TRBV20-1 and TRBJ1-5; D gene ambiguous. CDR3 length: 15 residues. CDR1 and CDR2 (germline): DFQATT, SNEGSKA (reference sequence). The V end was cut by 1 base, the J end by 5 bases, with 15 bases between. CDR3 in DNA: TGCAGTGCTAGAGCAGGCTGGCTGAAGGATCAGCCCCAGCATTTT. Residues: CSARAGWLKDQPQHF.

The rearrangement uses TRBV2 and TRBJ1-2; D not resolved. Germline CDR1 and CDR2: SNHLY and FYNNEI. The CDR3 covers 11 residues. The V end was cut by 5 bases, the J end by 4 bases, with 5 bases between. Written as DNA, the CDR3 is TGTGCCAGCAGTTTCCCCTATGGCTACACCTTC. It codes for CASSFPYGYTF.

This clonotype was observed a handful of times. One junction end disagrees with the germline gene, perhaps due to a read error. The chain is built from TRBV7-7 and TRBJ2-2; D not certain. Germline lookup yields CDR1 SSHAT and CDR2 FNYEAQ (reference sequence). The CDR3 has 14 residues. Written as DNA, the CDR3 is TGTGCTAGCAGCTTAGATGCGTTCACCGGGGAGCTGTTTTTT. It encodes CASSLDAFTGELFF.

The CDR3 nucleotides are TGTGCCAGCAGTACTCTGGCCGGGACATACGAGCAGTACTTC. Its translation is CASSTLAGTYEQYF. The rearrangement links TRBV25-1 to TRBJ2-7; D perhaps matches TRBD1 (6 bases). V gave up 5 bases and J gave up 4 bases, with 15 bases separating them. Germline V CDR1 and CDR2: MGHDK, SYGVNS. The CDR3 runs 14 residues.

The gene calls are TRBV5-1 and TRBJ2-3; 8 nucleotides match TRBD2. Trimming took 2 bases from V and 5 from J; bases not matched to a gene: 10. Germline V lookup: CDR1 SGHRS, CDR2 YFSETQ. The CDR3 is 16 residues long. The CDR3 DNA sequence: TGCGCCAGCAGCTTTCGCGGGAGGAGGTCGGGAGATACGCAGTATTTT. It encodes CASSFRGRRSGDTQYF. Full variable domain (missing parts from reference TRBV5-1 and TRBJ2-3): KAGVTQTPRYLIKTRGQQVTLSCSPISGHRSVSWYQQTPGQGLQFLFEYFSETQRNKGNFPGRFSGRQFSNSRSEMNVSTLELGDSALYLCASSFRGRRSGDTQYFGPGTRLTVL.

The gene calls are TRBV6-6 and TRBJ2-6, with a weak D call TRBD2 (5 bases). This CDR3 spans 18 amino acids. Trimming stripped 5 bases from V and 1 base from J, with 18 bases between. From germline, CDR1 is MNHNY and CDR2 SVGAGI (reference sequence). The CDR3 coding sequence is TGTGCCAGCAGTCCCCCCGATAGAGGGTGGTCTGGGGCCAACGTCCTGACTTTC. Translation gives CASSPPDRGWSGANVLTF.

The chain links TRBV6-2 or TRBV6-3 to TRBJ2-2, with D perhaps matching TRBD1 (5 bases). Between the trimmed V and J ends, which lost 2 bases and 5 bases, there was a span of 15 bases. Germline V gives CDR1 MNHEY, CDR2 SVGEGT. The CDR3 sequence is 16 residues long. CDR3 DNA sequence: TGTGCCAGCAGTTACCCTCCCAGGGATGTAACCGGGGAGCTGTTTTTT. Translation gives CASSYPPRDVTGELFF.

This chain uses TRBV10-3 with TRBJ1-2, with D uncertain. CDR3 length: 14 amino acids. Germline V gene data show CDR1 as ENHRY and CDR2 as SYGVKD. V was shortened by 2 bases and J by 4 bases, with 11 bases between the two germline ends. CDR3 residues: CAISETQTSYGYTF. CDR3 DNA: TGTGCCATCAGTGAGACCCAGACTAGCTATGGCTACACCTTC.

For this clonotype: The junction departs from the called germline gene at one end, perhaps through a read error. The V gene is TRBV27, the J gene TRBJ1-2, with unresolved D. This CDR3 comprises 13 residues. Per germline, CDR1 MNHEY and CDR2 SMNVEV (reference sequence). The CDR3 sequence: CACSDGRGYGYTF. The CDR3 coding sequence is TGTGCCTGCAGTGACGGGAGAGGTTATGGCTACACCTTC.